This entry lists 16 T cell receptor beta chains sequenced from one sample in a study of cytomegalovirus exposure and HLA in healthy donors. The PCR had 60 Vbeta and 13 Jbeta primers. Clones were read by immunoSEQ multiplex PCR, and TCRdb kept only the in-frame ones, dropping some. The sample table sets out over 65,000 clones. Material: PBMCs. The receptor source for this set is a man aged 30 to 45 in good health and CMV-seronegative.

The chain carries TRBV18 and TRBJ1-1; TRBD1 agrees at 9 bases. Losses at the gene ends were 2 bases for V and 3 bases for J; bases not matched to a gene: 1. Looked up from germline, CDR1 is KGHSH and CDR2 is LQKENI. This CDR3 is built from 14 residues. As DNA, the CDR3 is TGTGCCAGCTCACCAGACAGGGGGTACACTGAAGCTTTCTTT. This gives the protein CASSPDRGYTEAFF.

J is TRBJ2-7 and V is TRBV27; tentative D call: TRBD1 (5 bases). The CDR3 extends over 15 amino acids. Germline V gives CDR1 MNHEY, CDR2 SMNVEV (reference sequence). V lost 3 bases and J 0 bases, leaving 12 bases between the germline ends. In DNA form, the CDR3 reads TGTGCCAGCAGTTTCGCGCCAGACAGCTCCTACGAGCAGTACTTC. Translation: CASSFAPDSSYEQYF.

The chain recombines TRBV10-1 with TRBJ1-5; maybe TRBD1 (6 bases). The CDR3 spans 14 residues. The V end lost 4 bases, the J end lost 5 bases, and 12 bases lay between the germline ends. Germline lookup yields CDR1 WNHNN and CDR2 SYGVQD (reference sequence). The CDR3: CASSVWTDHQPQHF. The CDR3 coding sequence is TGCGCCAGCAGTGTCTGGACAGACCATCAGCCCCAGCATTTT.

The rearrangement uses TRBV11-2 and TRBJ2-6; D possibly corresponds to TRBD1 (5 bases). CDR3 length: 16 residues. V lost 5 bases and J 4 bases, leaving 15 bases between the germline ends. CDR1 is SGHAT and CDR2 is FQNNGV in the germline V gene. The CDR3 coding sequence is TGTGCCAGCAGCCTCCTCAGGGTTTCCGGGGCCAACGTCCTGACTTTC. As protein: CASSLLRVSGANVLTF. The full variable domain, in which reference TRBV11-2 and TRBJ2-6 provide the parts outside the CDR3, is EAGVAQSPRYKIIEKRQSVAFWCNPISGHATLYWYQQILGQGPKLLIQFQNNGVVDDSQLPKDRFSAERLKGVDSTLKIQPAKLEDSAVYLCASSLLRVSGANVLTFGAGSRLTVL.

The CDR3 is CASSRMSGKTGELFF. The CDR3 DNA reads as TGTGCCAGCTCACGCATGTCGGGGAAGACCGGGGAGCTGTTTTTT. This chain uses TRBV18 with TRBJ2-2, with D perhaps TRBD2 (5 bases). Trimming cost V 4 bases and J 5 bases, with 14 bases left between them. The V gene's germline CDR1 is KGHSH and CDR2 LQKENI. The CDR3 spans 15 residues.

The V call is TRBV30, the J call TRBJ1-1; TRBD1 might be the D (6 bases). This CDR3 comprises 13 residues. Germline values: CDR1 GTSNPN, CDR2 SVGIG (reference sequence). Trimming removed 7 bases from V and 3 bases from J, with 15 bases in between. CDR3 loop: CALLGGSHTEAFF. The CDR3 DNA reads as TGTGCCTTACTAGGGGGTTCCCACACTGAAGCTTTCTTT.

J is TRBJ2-1 and V is TRBV7-9; 8 bases line up with TRBD2. The CDR3 sequence is 14 residues long. CDR1 is SEHNR and CDR2 is FQNEAQ in the germline V gene (reference sequence). Trimming removed 2 bases from V and 8 bases from J; junction bases left unmatched: 5. The CDR3 region is CASSLSGREDEQFF. The CDR3, as DNA: TGTGCCAGCAGCTTAAGCGGGAGAGAGGATGAGCAGTTCTTC. Filled out from reference TRBV7-9 and TRBJ2-1, the complete variable domain reads DTGVSQNPRHKITKRGQNVTFRCDPISEHNRLYWYRQTLGQGPEFLTYFQNEAQLEKSRLLSDRFSAERPKGSFSTLEIQRTEQGDSAMYLCASSLSGREDEQFFGPGTRLTVL.

This chain joins TRBV5-1 and TRBJ1-1; D gene ambiguous. Germline V gives CDR1 SGHRS, CDR2 YFSETQ. The CDR3 runs to 16 residues. V gave up 0 bases and J gave up 2 bases, with 14 bases separating them. This CDR3 reads CASSLGMNAGNTEAFF. The CDR3 bases are TGCGCCAGCAGCTTGGGGATGAATGCAGGCAACACTGAAGCTTTCTTT.

V gene TRBV6-6 combines with J gene TRBJ1-1, with D hard to call. CDR1 is MNHNY and CDR2 is SVGAGI in the germline V gene (reference sequence). V shed 8 bases and J shed 7 bases, with 14 bases lying between them. The CDR3 contains 12 residues. The CDR3 here is CASHYSSGEAFF. In DNA, the CDR3 is TGTGCCAGCCATTACTCTTCGGGTGAAGCTTTCTTT.

This rearrangement joins TRBV7-9 to TRBJ1-3; D gene uncertain. The CDR3 runs to 16 residues. Trimming removed 4 bases at V and 1 base at J, with 14 bases between. Germline assignment: CDR1 SEHNR and CDR2 FQNEAQ (reference sequence). For the CDR3, the DNA is TGTGCCAGCAGCTCTCGAGTCCCACTATCTGGAAACACCATATATTTT. Translation gives CASSSRVPLSGNTIYF.

The V and J genes are TRBV27 and TRBJ2-3; TRBD1 might be the D (5 bases). V lost 2 bases and J 7 bases, leaving 13 bases between the germline ends. Germline lookup yields CDR1 MNHEY and CDR2 SMNVEV (reference sequence). The CDR3 is 14 amino acids. The CDR3 DNA is TGTGCCAGCAGTTTACAAGCCTACAGGAATACGCAGTATTTT. Amino acid sequence: CASSLQAYRNTQYF.

The V gene is TRBV5-1, the J gene TRBJ2-7; a weak D match, TRBD2 (5 bases). Looked up from germline, CDR1 is SGHRS and CDR2 is YFSETQ. Trimming pared 0 bases from V and 2 bases from J, leaving 15 bases between. This CDR3 contains 16 residues. DNA for the CDR3: TGCGCCAGCAGCTTGGTATCGGCAGGAGGAACCTACGAGCAGTACTTC. Protein product: CASSLVSAGGTYEQYF.

This chain connects TRBV30 to TRBJ2-7; TRBD1 might be the D (5 bases). Germline V gene data show CDR1 as GTSNPN and CDR2 as SVGIG (reference sequence). This CDR3 is built from 14 residues. Trimming pared 2 bases from V and 5 bases from J, leaving 16 bases between. CDR3 protein: CAWSSSSNRNEQYF. CDR3 bases: TGTGCCTGGAGTTCAAGCTCAAACAGGAACGAGCAGTACTTC.

This rearrangement joins TRBV7-3 to TRBJ1-2; 7 nucleotides agree with TRBD1. Germline lookup yields CDR1 SGHTA and CDR2 FQGTGA. Trimming took 1 base from V and 6 from J; bases not matched to a gene: 5. The CDR3 covers 14 residues. The CDR3 spells CASSLNGDRDGYTF. The DNA of the CDR3 is TGTGCCAGCAGCTTAAACGGGGACAGAGATGGCTACACCTTC.

This rearrangement joins TRBV6-5 to TRBJ2-7, with 7 bases that match TRBD2. V lost 10 bases to trimming and J lost 6 bases; unmatched junction nucleotides: 12. The CDR3 sequence is 13 residues long. Germline V gives CDR1 MNHEY, CDR2 SVGAGI. The CDR3: CATSRREAPEQYF. Written as DNA, the CDR3 is TGTGCCACCTCCCGACGGGAGGCACCCGAGCAGTACTTC.

The chain combines TRBV7-9 with TRBJ1-6; D gene uncertain. The CDR3 contains 13 residues. Germline lookup yields CDR1 SEHNR and CDR2 FQNEAQ (reference sequence). Trimming removed 3 bases at V and 6 bases at J, with 6 bases between. CDR3 in DNA: TGTGCCAGCAGCTTGGAGCTTAATTCACCCCTCCACTTT. Amino acids: CASSLELNSPLHF.